Here is one T cell receptor (beta chain) with its context. Antigen: not known. The CDR3 is 13 residues long. V lost 1 base to trimming and J lost 2 bases, with 5 bases between them. Per the germline V gene, CDR1 is LNHDA and CDR2 is SQIVND (reference sequence). The data stem from a study of OX40 agonist ivuxolimab in advanced cancers. The wider study: Patients were treated with ivuxolimab, an agonistic anti-OX40 (CD134) antibody.

Whole-study findings and limits: Clonal expansion was seen in CD4+ and CD8+ blood T cells by week 6 at 0.1 to 3.0 mg/kg.

TCRdb's copy holds only in-frame clones and misses some; the assay was immunoSEQ multiplex PCR. The data contain approximately 15,000 clones, roughly 86% of them singletons. This chain links TRBV19 with TRBJ2-5; no definite D call. The source is an adult with an advanced solid tumor such as melanoma, head and neck, liver or kidney cancer. This material consisted of CD4+ or CD8+ T cells sorted from blood, taken in a trial of the OX40 agonist ivuxolimab. The CDR3 loop reads CASSIVSQETQYF. CDR3 in DNA: TGTGCCAGTAGTATAGTAAGTCAAGAGACCCAGTACTTC.